This TCR beta chain was profiled in a study of T cell repertoires in cytomegalovirus infection. V shed 5 bases, J shed 6 bases, and the junction held 17 bases outside the gene matches. Germline lookup yields CDR1 SGHVS and CDR2 FQNEAQ. The CDR3 is 18 residues long. In the case of this clonotype: Its target is unknown.

TCRdb re-analysed the reads in MiXCR, keeping a single row per CDR3 protein. The sample has roughly 500,000 distinct CDR3 sequences, roughly 46% seen once. The sequencing used cultured PBMCs, collected from culture after CMV antigen stimulation. The chain employs TRBV7-8 and TRBJ2-1; 9 bases match TRBD2. This clonotype was obtained from a human donor in good health (CMV status not recorded). Some clones in this sample may be carry-over from other donors' samples. The CDR3: CASSPRKSGGPTGNEQFF. CDR3 nucleotide sequence: TGTGCCAGCAGCCCACGAAAGAGCGGGGGGCCTACGGGCAATGAGCAGTTCTTC.